These 14 T cell receptor beta chains originate from one sample sequenced in a study of cytomegalovirus exposure and HLA in healthy donors. The PCR ran on 60 Vbeta and 13 Jbeta primers. Clones were read by immunoSEQ multiplex PCR, and TCRdb kept only the in-frame ones, dropping some. The sample consists of approximately 170,000 clones, 65% to 70% of them appearing once. The sequenced sample consisted of PBMCs. The receptors come from a woman between 18 and 29 years old in good health and CMV-seropositive.

There are a few counts of this clone. The gene calls are TRBV19 and TRBJ1-5; TRBD1 matches 7 bases. The length of the CDR3 is 18 residues. V dropped 6 bases and J dropped 3; count of bases not matched to a gene: 17. The germline V gene has CDR1 LNHDA and CDR2 SQIVND (reference sequence). CDR3 nucleotides: TGTGCCAGTAGCACCCCTCCGAGGGGGCACTGGAACAATCAGCCCCAGCATTTT. It is translated as CASSTPPRGHWNNQPQHF.

As to this clone: A junction end diverges from the germline sequence, so it may reflect a read error. The chain joins TRBV7-7 to TRBJ2-3, with 9 nucleotides matching TRBD1. This CDR3 spans 17 amino acids. Germline assignment: CDR1 SSHAT and CDR2 FNYEAQ (reference sequence). The CDR3 spells CASSIRDRAIGTDTQYF. CDR3 nucleotides: TGTGCTAGCAGCATCCGGGACAGGGCAATCGGCACAGATACGCAGTATTTT.

The chain couples TRBV5-8 to TRBJ2-3; D is uncertain. The CDR3 has 13 residues. Germline-derived CDR1 and CDR2 are SGHTS and YDEGEE. Trimming pared 4 bases from V and 3 bases from J, leaving 9 bases between. In DNA, the CDR3 is TGTGCCAGCAGCCCATGGCAGACAGATACGCAGTATTTT. This translates into CASSPWQTDTQYF.

The V gene is TRBV7-2, the J gene TRBJ2-7; D possibly corresponds to TRBD1 (6 bases). With 1 base removed from V and 2 bases from J, the gap between germline ends came to 9 bases. Germline-derived CDR1 and CDR2 are SGHTA and FQGNSA. There are 14 residues in the CDR3. CDR3 amino acids: CASSLEAGAYEQYF. In DNA form, the CDR3 reads TGTGCCAGCAGCTTAGAGGCAGGGGCCTACGAGCAGTACTTC. Together with reference TRBV7-2 and TRBJ2-7, the CDR3 gives the full variable domain: GAGVSQSPSNKVTEKGKDVELRCDPISGHTALYWYRQSLGQGLEFLIYFQGNSAPDKSGLPSDRFSAERTGGSVSTLTIQRTQQEDSAVYLCASSLEAGAYEQYFGPGTRLTVT.

The gene calls are TRBV6-6 and TRBJ1-3; possibly TRBD1 for D (5 bases). The CDR3 length is 15 residues. CDR1 and CDR2 (germline): MNHNY, SVGAGI (reference sequence). V lost 8 bases and J lost 0, with 14 bases in between. In DNA form, the CDR3 reads TGTGCCAGCGGGCGGACAATTCGCTCTGGAAACACCATATATTTT. This translates into CASGRTIRSGNTIYF.

The chain is built from TRBV28 and TRBJ2-3; D possibly corresponds to TRBD2 (6 bases). The germline gives CDR1 MDHEN, CDR2 SYDVKM. V lost 8 bases and J 6 bases, leaving 15 bases between the germline ends. The CDR3 contains 13 residues. CDR3 DNA sequence: TGTGCCAGCGGCCTCCCGGGGAGGGATACGCAGTATTTT. This encodes CASGLPGRDTQYF.

This clone was seen a handful of times. The rearrangement joins TRBV18 to TRBJ2-2, with 7 bases matching TRBD2. The germline CDR1 and CDR2 sequences are KGHSH and LQKENI. This CDR3 comprises 16 residues. J lost 2 bases, V lost 0 bases, and 3 bases had no gene match. The CDR3: CASSPPTGGNTGELFF. DNA of the CDR3: TGTGCCAGCTCACCACCTACGGGGGGAAACACCGGGGAGCTGTTTTTT.

This rearrangement joins TRBV18 to TRBJ2-7; 10 positions agree with TRBD2. Germline trimming cut 5 bases from V and 1 base from J; bases unmatched to any gene: 8. Germline V gives CDR1 KGHSH, CDR2 LQKENI. CDR3 size: 16 residues. The CDR3 sequence is CASSSSTSGISYEQYF. The CDR3 nucleotides read TGTGCCAGCTCATCGAGTACTAGCGGGATATCCTACGAGCAGTACTTC.

This clone was counted only a few times. V is TRBV23-1 and J is TRBJ2-6; TRBD1 aligns across 11 bases. TRBV23-1 is placed among ORFs of uncertain function. The CDR3 spans 18 residues. V lost 10 bases and J lost 0; bases outside the gene matches: 11. Here the CDR3 reads CANGQGAGTPSGANVLTF. In DNA, the CDR3 is TGCGCCAATGGACAGGGGGCAGGTACGCCCTCTGGGGCCAACGTCCTGACTTTC.

The J gene is TRBJ1-1, the V gene TRBV7-9; D is ambiguous. The CDR3 covers 14 residues. The V end was cut by 2 bases, the J end by 2 bases, with 9 bases between. The germline gives CDR1 SEHNR, CDR2 FQNEAQ (reference sequence). The CDR3 DNA follows: TGTGCCAGCAGCTTACAGGAAATTAACACTGAAGCTTTCTTT. This codes for CASSLQEINTEAFF.

The genes are TRBV29-1 and TRBJ2-7, with TRBD2 matching 11 bases. After removal of 4 bases from V and 7 bases from J, the junction contained 9 bases not matched to a gene. The germline gives CDR1 SQVTM, CDR2 ANQGSEA. The CDR3 runs 14 residues. The CDR3 protein is CSVARLAGFGEQYF. CDR3 in DNA: TGCAGCGTTGCCCGACTAGCGGGATTCGGGGAGCAGTACTTC.

The chain uses TRBV15 and TRBJ1-1, with TRBD1 identical over 7 bases. Germline V gene lookup returns CDR1 LNHNV and CDR2 YYDKDF (reference sequence). The CDR3 extends over 17 amino acids. Losses at the gene ends were 4 bases for V and 0 bases for J; bases not matched to a gene: 11. As DNA, the CDR3 is TGTGCCACCAGCAAAGCGACAGGGAGTTACATGAACACTGAAGCTTTCTTT. This translates into CATSKATGSYMNTEAFF.

The chain carries TRBV5-1 and TRBJ2-5; 9 positions agree with TRBD2. Unmatched junction bases numbered 15, after V lost 4 bases and J lost 2 bases. CDR1 and CDR2 from the germline V gene are SGHRS and YFSETQ. The CDR3 loop spans 18 amino acids. The CDR3 sequence: CASSQPQWAGGRQETQYF. The CDR3 DNA sequence: TGCGCCAGCAGCCAACCTCAGTGGGCGGGGGGGCGGCAAGAGACCCAGTACTTC.

This chain uses TRBV5-1 with TRBJ2-1; D is ambiguous. The CDR3 has 15 amino acids. Germline V gene sequence: CDR1 SGHRS, CDR2 YFSETQ. Trimming shortened V by 4 bases and J by 5 bases, and 16 bases separated the two germline ends. The chain's CDR3 is CASSRAHYPHNEQFF. CDR3 coding DNA: TGCGCCAGCAGCCGAGCCCATTACCCTCACAATGAGCAGTTCTTC. Drawing the rest from reference TRBV5-1 and TRBJ2-1, the complete variable domain is KAGVTQTPRYLIKTRGQQVTLSCSPISGHRSVSWYQQTPGQGLQFLFEYFSETQRNKGNFPGRFSGRQFSNSRSEMNVSTLELGDSALYLCASSRAHYPHNEQFFGPGTRLTVL.